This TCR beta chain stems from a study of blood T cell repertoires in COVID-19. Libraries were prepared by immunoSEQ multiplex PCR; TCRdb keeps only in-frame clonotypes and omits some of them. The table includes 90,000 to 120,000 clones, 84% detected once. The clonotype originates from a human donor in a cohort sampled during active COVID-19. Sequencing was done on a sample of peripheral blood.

The CDR3: CASSPPGLYTGELFF. The CDR3 DNA follows: TGCGCCAGCAGCCCCCCGGGACTTTACACCGGGGAGCTGTTTTTT. The chain carries TRBV5-1 and TRBJ2-2; perhaps TRBD2 as D (6 bases). V lost 4 bases, J lost 3 bases, and 13 bases lay in between. Germline CDR1 SGHRS, CDR2 YFSETQ. The CDR3 extends over 15 amino acids.